This T cell receptor (beta chain) comes out of a study of CD4 T cells in relation to SARS-CoV-2 and coronaviruses. Study at large: Controls used an HIV-1 Nef peptide pool or no peptide.

Profiling relied on immunoSEQ multiplex PCR, and the TCRdb table lists in-frame clones only, not all of them. This sample carries tens of thousands of clones, 70% to 80% of them seen once, and the ten largest clones take around 15%. CD4+ T cells from unexposed donors were obtained before the COVID-19 pandemic (2011-2018). The cells were cultured for about ten days before CD4+ T cells were isolated. As cell numbers allowed, unexposed-donor CD4+ T cells faced SARS-CoV-2 S/N and four cold-coronavirus spikes. This clone came up a few times. Its antigen remains unknown. Trimming cost V 4 bases and J 7 bases, with 14 bases left between them. CDR3 length equals 15 residues. Germline V gene data show CDR1 as LGHNA and CDR2 as YSLEER.

The source is a human donor in good health. Sequenced: CD4+ T cells from PBMCs, cultured in vitro. The V and J genes are TRBV4-3 and TRBJ1-6; D remains unclear. CDR3 coding DNA: TGCGCCAGCAGCCCCGGAGGCGCGAAGAATTCACCCCTCCACTTT. This translates into CASSPGGAKNSPLHF.